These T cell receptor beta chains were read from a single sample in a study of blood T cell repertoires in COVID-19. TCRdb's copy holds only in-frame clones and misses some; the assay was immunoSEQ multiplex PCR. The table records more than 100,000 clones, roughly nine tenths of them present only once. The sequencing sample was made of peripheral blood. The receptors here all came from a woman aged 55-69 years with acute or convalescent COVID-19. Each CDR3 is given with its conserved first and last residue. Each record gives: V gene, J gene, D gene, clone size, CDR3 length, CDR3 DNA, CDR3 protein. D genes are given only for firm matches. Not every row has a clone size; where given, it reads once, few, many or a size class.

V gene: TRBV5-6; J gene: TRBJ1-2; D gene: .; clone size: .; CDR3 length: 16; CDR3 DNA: TGTGCCAGCAGCTTCAAGGGGTGGGATCACAGGGACGGCTACACCTTC; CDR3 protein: CASSFKGWDHRDGYTF
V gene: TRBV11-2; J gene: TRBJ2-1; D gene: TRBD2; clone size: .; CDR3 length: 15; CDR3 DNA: TGTGCCAGCAGCTTAGCACTAGCGGGTTACAATGAGCAGTTCTTC; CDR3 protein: CASSLALAGYNEQFF
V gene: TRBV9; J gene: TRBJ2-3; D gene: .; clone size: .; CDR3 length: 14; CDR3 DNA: TGTGCCAGCAGCGTAGGGCCTAGCACAGATACGCAGTATTTT; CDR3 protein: CASSVGPSTDTQYF
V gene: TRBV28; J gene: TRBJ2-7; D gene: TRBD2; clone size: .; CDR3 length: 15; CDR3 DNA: TGTGCCAGCAGTGTTAGCGGGCCGAGCTCCTACGAGCAGTACTTC; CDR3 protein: CASSVSGPSSYEQYF
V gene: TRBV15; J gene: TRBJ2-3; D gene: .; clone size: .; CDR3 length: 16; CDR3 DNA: TGTGCCACCAGCAGAGAGGGGCGGGGAAGCACAGATACGCAGTATTTT; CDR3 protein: CATSREGRGSTDTQYF
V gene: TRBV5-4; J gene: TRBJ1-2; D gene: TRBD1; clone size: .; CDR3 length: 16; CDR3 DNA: TGTGCCAGCAGCTCACAGGGGGTGAACGCTCGCTATGGCTACACCTTC; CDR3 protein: CASSSQGVNARYGYTF
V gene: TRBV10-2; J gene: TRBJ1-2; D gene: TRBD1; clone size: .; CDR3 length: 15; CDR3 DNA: TGCGCCAGCAAGGGAGCCGGGACAGGGATCTATGGCTACACCTTC; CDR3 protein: CASKGAGTGIYGYTF
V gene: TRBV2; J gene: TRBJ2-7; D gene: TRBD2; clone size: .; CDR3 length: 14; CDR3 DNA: TGTGCCAGCAGTGAGGGGACTATCCCCTACGAGCAGTACTTC; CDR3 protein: CASSEGTIPYEQYF
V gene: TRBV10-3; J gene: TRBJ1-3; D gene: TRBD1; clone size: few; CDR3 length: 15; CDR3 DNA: TGTGCCATCGGGGGACAGGGGGACTCTGGAAACACCATATATTTT; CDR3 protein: CAIGGQGDSGNTIYF
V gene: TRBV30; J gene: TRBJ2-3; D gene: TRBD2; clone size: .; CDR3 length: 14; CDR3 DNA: TGTGCCGGTCAGACTAGCGGGAGAGCAGATACGCAGTATTTT; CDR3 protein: CAGQTSGRADTQYF
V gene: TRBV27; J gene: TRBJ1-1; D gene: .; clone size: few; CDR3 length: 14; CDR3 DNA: TGTGCCAGCAGTTTATCTACAGGTAACACTGAAGCTTTCTTT; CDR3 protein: CASSLSTGNTEAFF
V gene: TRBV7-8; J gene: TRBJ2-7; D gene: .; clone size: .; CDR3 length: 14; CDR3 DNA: TGTGCCAGCAGCCGAAACAGGTTCTCCTACGAGCAGTACTTC; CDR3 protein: CASSRNRFSYEQYF
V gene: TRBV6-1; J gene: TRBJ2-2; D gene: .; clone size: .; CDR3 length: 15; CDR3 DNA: TGTGCCAGCAGTGAGCGGACTCTGAACACCGGGGAGCTGTTTTTT; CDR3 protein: CASSERTLNTGELFF